This record concerns one TCR beta chain sequence. Its antigen is not identified. Treatment indicated: oral pan-JAK inhibitor, 5-10 mg twice daily. Lesional scalp punch biopsies and peripheral blood came from alopecia areata patients. cDNA serving as the sequencing template came from extracted, reverse transcribed RNA. Data came from immunoSEQ multiplex PCR; TCRdb stores just in-frame clones and leaves some out. Found here are around 190,000 clones, around 65% of them singletons; the top ten hold 4.2%. The source of the sample is a study of CD8+ T cells in alopecia areata. Study results and caveats: Among the top 100, expanded CD8+ clones, as well as scalp clonality, were significantly decreased by tofacitinib. Elevated clonality characterized lesional scalp relative to normal scalp, particularly in alopecia totalis/universalis. Sequencing of scalp tissue also captures the resident alphabeta T cells of normal skin.

Sequenced here: CD4+ T cells sorted from blood, sampled at week 4, from a patient treated with tofacitinib. The origin of this receptor is a human donor with alopecia areata.

The CDR3: CAWSGQVEQFF. CDR3 nucleotide sequence: TGTGCCTGGAGTGGACAGGTCGAGCAGTTCTTC. This chain uses TRBV30 with TRBJ2-1; a possible D gene is TRBD1 (6 bases). The V and J ends lost 1 base and 10 bases respectively, with 8 bases between them. The length of the CDR3 is 11 residues. The germline gives CDR1 GTSNPN, CDR2 SVGIG (reference sequence).